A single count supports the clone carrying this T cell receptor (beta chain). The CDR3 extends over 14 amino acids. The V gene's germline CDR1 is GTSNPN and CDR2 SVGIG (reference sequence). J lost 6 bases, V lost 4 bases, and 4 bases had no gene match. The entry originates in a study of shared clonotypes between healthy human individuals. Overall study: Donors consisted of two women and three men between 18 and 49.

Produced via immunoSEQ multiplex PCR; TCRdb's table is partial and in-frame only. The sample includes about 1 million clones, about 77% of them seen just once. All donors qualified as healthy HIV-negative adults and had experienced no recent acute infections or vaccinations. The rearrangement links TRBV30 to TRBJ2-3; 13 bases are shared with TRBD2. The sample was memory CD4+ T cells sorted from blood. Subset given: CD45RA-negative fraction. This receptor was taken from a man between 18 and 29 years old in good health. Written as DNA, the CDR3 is TGTGCCTGGACCCGGACTAGCGGGAGTGATACGCAGTATTTT. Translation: CAWTRTSGSDTQYF.